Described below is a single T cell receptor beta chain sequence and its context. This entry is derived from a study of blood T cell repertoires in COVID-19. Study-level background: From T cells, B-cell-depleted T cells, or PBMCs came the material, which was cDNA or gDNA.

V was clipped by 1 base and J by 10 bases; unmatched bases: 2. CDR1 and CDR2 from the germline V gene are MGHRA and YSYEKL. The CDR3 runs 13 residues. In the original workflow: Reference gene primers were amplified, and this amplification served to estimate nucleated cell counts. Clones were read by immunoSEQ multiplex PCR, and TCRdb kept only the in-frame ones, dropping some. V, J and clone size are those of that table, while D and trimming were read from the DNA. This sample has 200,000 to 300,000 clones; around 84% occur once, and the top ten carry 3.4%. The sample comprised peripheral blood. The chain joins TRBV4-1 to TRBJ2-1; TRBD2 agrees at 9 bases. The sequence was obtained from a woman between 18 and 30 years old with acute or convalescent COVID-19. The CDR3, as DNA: TGCGCCAGCAGCCAAGGAGGACTAGCGGAGCAGTTCTTC. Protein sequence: CASSQGGLAEQFF.